This TCR beta chain was profiled in a study of cytomegalovirus exposure and HLA in healthy donors. The CDR3 spans 14 residues. Trimming removed 2 bases at V and 5 bases at J, with 10 bases between. The germline V gene has CDR1 SGHKS and CDR2 YYEKEE (reference sequence). Study-level results: Follow-up analysis found HLA locus-dependent TCR association rates, highest for DRB1 and lowest for HLA-C. Rare TCR sequences dominated, though some public TCRs recurred in many donors.

The PCR used 60 Vbeta and 13 Jbeta primers. Sequenced by immunoSEQ multiplex PCR; TCRdb stores in-frame clones only, minus some. The sample consists of 170,000 or so clones, approximately 84% of them appearing once. A remark on this clone: Antigen unknown.

The chain couples TRBV5-5 to TRBJ2-2, with a tentative D call TRBD1 (5 bases). The material sequenced was PBMCs. This clonotype was obtained from a woman in her forties or fifties in good health and CMV-seropositive. CDR3 DNA sequence: TGTGCCAGCAGCTTAGGGGCGCGAACCGGGGAGCTGTTTTTT. It yields the protein CASSLGARTGELFF.